The following is a T cell receptor (beta chain) sequence with its context. Its antigen is still unknown. This specimen belongs to a study of early T cells in non-severe SARS-CoV-2 infection. General study results and limits: Matching results from VDJdb favored anti-spike CD8 responses, leaving private and CD4 specificities undetected.

One entry per CDR3 protein, called by TCRdb with MiXCR from the 5' RACE reads. This sample has roughly 69,000 distinct CDR3 sequences, with 9% to 10% found just once. This CDR3 has 17 amino acids. V was pared by 4 bases and J by 2 bases, with 18 bases between. The germline CDR1 and CDR2 sequences are SGHRS and YFSETQ. The receptor's source is an adult who was a healthcare worker with PCR-confirmed SARS-CoV-2 infection or an uninfected control (not recorded which). The chain links TRBV5-1 to TRBJ2-2; a possible D gene is TRBD1 (6 bases). The sequencing here drew on whole blood, taken at baseline. The chain's CDR3 is CASSKGTSPTNTGELFF. The CDR3 DNA reads TGCGCCAGCAGCAAAGGGACATCACCCACCAACACCGGGGAGCTGTTTTTT.